What follows describes a single T cell receptor beta chain. Its antigen is as yet unknown. This entry is derived from a study of blood T cells in healthy people across ages. General study points: Estimated diversity that came from one million T cells was considered an underestimate.

Deletions cut 3 bases from V and 5 bases from J, with 11 bases between. The CDR3 consists of 14 residues. CDR1 is SGHRS and CDR2 is YFSETQ in the germline V gene. Every donor gave roughly 9.2 milliliters of peripheral blood. Then a second PCR, running roughly 7 to 11 cycles, was carried out with a sample-barcoded 5' primer and a J-beta primer mix. Every cDNA was tagged by a template-switch adaptor with 12 random nucleotides. TCRdb passed the 5' RACE reads through MiXCR, listing each CDR3 protein once. The table records 1.4 million or so distinct CDR3 sequences, 42% of them present only once. The specimen sequenced was blood. The receptor's source is a woman aged 18-29 years in good health. The chain uses TRBV5-1 and TRBJ2-2, with TRBD1 as a possible D gene (5 bases). The CDR3 loop is CASSSRTKTGELFF. As DNA, the CDR3 is TGCGCCAGCAGCTCTCGGACAAAGACCGGGGAGCTGTTTTTT. Variable domain in full (rest from reference TRBV5-1 and TRBJ2-2): KAGVTQTPRYLIKTRGQQVTLSCSPISGHRSVSWYQQTPGQGLQFLFEYFSETQRNKGNFPGRFSGRQFSNSRSEMNVSTLELGDSALYLCASSSRTKTGELFFGEGSRLTVL.